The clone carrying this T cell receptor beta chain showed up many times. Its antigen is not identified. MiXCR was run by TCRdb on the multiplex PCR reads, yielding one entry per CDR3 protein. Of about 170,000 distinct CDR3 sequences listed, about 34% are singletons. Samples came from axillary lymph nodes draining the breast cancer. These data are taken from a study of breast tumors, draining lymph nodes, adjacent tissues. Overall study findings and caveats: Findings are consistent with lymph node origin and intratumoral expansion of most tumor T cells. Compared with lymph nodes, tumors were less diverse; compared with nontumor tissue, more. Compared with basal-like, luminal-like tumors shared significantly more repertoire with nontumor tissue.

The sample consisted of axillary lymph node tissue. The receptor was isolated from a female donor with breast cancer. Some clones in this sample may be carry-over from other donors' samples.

The CDR3 is CASSGIGEASGYNEQFF. The CDR3 DNA follows: TGTGCCAGTAGTGGTATAGGGGAGGCAAGCGGCTACAATGAGCAGTTCTTC. The rearrangement links TRBV19 to TRBJ2-1; the D gene is possibly TRBD2 (6 bases). CDR3 length equals 17 residues. CDR1 LNHDA and CDR2 SQIVND come from the germline V gene (reference sequence). The V end lost 5 bases, the J end lost 3 bases, and 20 bases lay between the germline ends.